Listed below are T cell receptor beta chains from one sample, sequenced in a study of regulatory T cells in long-lasting Graves disease. From the multiplex PCR reads, TCRdb called clonotypes with MiXCR, one entry per CDR3 protein. The sample lists about 430,000 distinct CDR3 sequences, about 15% occurring once. These data were likewise used in another study, on T cells in Graves' hyperthyroidism and ophthalmopathy.

This material consisted of peripheral blood mononuclear cells (PBMCs), taken at new diagnosis, from a patient treated with antithyroid drugs. All receptors come from a woman in her forties with Graves disease. Both conserved end residues are part of each CDR3. The order of the fields is J gene, D gene, V gene, clone size, CDR3 protein, CDR3 DNA. D genes are given only for firm matches. Only some rows state a clone size, as once, few, many or a class for expanded clones.

TRBJ2-2 TRBD1 TRBV27 . CASSLWGTGNTGELFF TGTGCCAGCAGTTTATGGGGGACAGGGAACACCGGGGAGCTGTTTTTT
TRBJ2-7 . TRBV10-3 many CAIRVRDTAYEQYF TGTGCCATCAGAGTCCGGGACACCGCTTACGAGCAGTACTTC
TRBJ1-1 . TRBV28 many CASSTGTTIPEAFF TGTGCCAGCAGTACCGGGACAACCATTCCTGAAGCTTTCTTT
TRBJ2-7 . TRBV28 many CASTLEGWRGNEQYF TGTGCCAGCACCCTTGAAGGATGGAGGGGGAACGAGCAGTACTTC
TRBJ2-5 . TRBV7-2 many CASSFDSLKETQYF TGTGCCAGCAGCTTTGACAGTTTAAAAGAGACCCAGTACTTC
TRBJ2-5 . TRBV28 . CASSGLRGETQYF TGTGCCAGCAGTGGACTGCGAGGAGAGACCCAGTACTTC
TRBJ2-3 . TRBV18 few CANSLWTGNTDTQYF TGTGCCAACTCACTATGGACGGGTAACACAGATACGCAGTATTTT
TRBJ2-2 TRBD2 TRBV28 . CASSLISGRAETGELFF TGTGCCAGCAGTTTGATTAGCGGGAGGGCCGAGACCGGGGAGCTGTTTTTT
TRBJ1-4 . TRBV11-3 . CASSPGPDSGKLFF TGTGCCAGCAGCCCCGGACCCGATAGTGGAAAACTGTTTTTT
TRBJ2-1 . TRBV9 many CASSARYRDSYNEQFF TGTGCCAGCAGTGCCAGGTATCGGGACTCCTACAATGAGCAGTTCTTC
TRBJ2-7 . TRBV27 many CASSLLWGHEQYF TGTGCCAGCAGCCTCCTTTGGGGTCACGAGCAGTACTTC
TRBJ1-1 . TRBV7-9 . CASSYGGGINTEAFF TGTGCCAGCAGCTATGGGGGGGGCATTAACACTGAAGCTTTCTTT
TRBJ2-1 . TRBV5-1 many CASSWQDSSYNEQFF TGCGCCAGCAGCTGGCAAGACAGCTCCTACAATGAGCAGTTCTTC
TRBJ2-2 . TRBV7-2 many CASSLGGRTGELFF TGTGCCAGCAGCTTAGGGGGCCGGACCGGGGAGCTGTTTTTT
TRBJ2-7 . TRBV2 many CASKTPDKAYEQYF TGTGCCAGCAAAACCCCTGACAAAGCCTACGAGCAGTACTTC
TRBJ2-5 TRBD2 TRBV5-4 many CASSTVLSSGSETQYF TGTGCCAGCAGCACCGTTCTGTCTAGCGGGAGTGAGACCCAGTACTTC
TRBJ2-7 . TRBV20-1 few CSARDDSYEQYF TGCAGTGCTAGAGACGACTCCTACGAGCAGTACTTC
TRBJ2-3 TRBD1 TRBV20-1 . CSADRVGSTDTQYF TGCAGTGCGGACAGGGTAGGGTCCACAGATACGCAGTATTTT
TRBJ1-1 . TRBV6-9 . CASSYGQMNTEAFF TGTGCCAGCAGTTATGGGCAGATGAACACTGAAGCTTTCTTT
TRBJ1-4 . TRBV2 once CASSEYEGTNEKLFF TGTGCCAGCAGTGAATACGAGGGGACTAATGAAAAACTGTTTTTT
TRBJ2-7 TRBD2 TRBV2 many CASSESGSGEQYF TGTGCCAGCAGTGAAAGCGGGAGTGGGGAGCAGTACTTC
TRBJ2-5 . TRBV29-1 many CSVVGAAGETQYF TGCAGCGTTGTGGGGGCAGCGGGAGAGACCCAGTACTTC
TRBJ2-3 TRBD2 TRBV6-2/TRBV6-3 few CASRPQASGRRGTEGDTQYF TGTGCCAGCAGACCCCAGGCTAGCGGGAGACGTGGTACTGAAGGAGATACGCAGTATTTT
TRBJ2-1 . TRBV20-1 . CSASRRSNEQFF TGCAGTGCTAGTAGGAGGTCCAATGAGCAGTTCTTC
TRBJ2-7 TRBD2 TRBV28 . CASSSLGGGKYEQYF TGTGCCAGCAGTTCCCTGGGGGGGGGGAAATACGAGCAGTACTTC
TRBJ2-5 TRBD2 TRBV18 many CASSTSGRARETQYF TGTGCCAGCTCAACTAGCGGGAGGGCCCGGGAGACCCAGTACTTC
TRBJ1-5 TRBD1 TRBV12-3/TRBV12-4 . CASTDRGGGGQPQHF TGTGCCAGCACGGACAGGGGAGGGGGTGGTCAGCCCCAGCATTTT
TRBJ2-3 TRBD2 TRBV28 . CASSLISGIAGTDTQYF TGTGCCAGCAGTTTGATTAGCGGGATAGCCGGCACAGATACGCAGTATTTT
TRBJ2-7 . TRBV6-1 few CASRQGIYEQYF TGTGCCAGCAGGCAGGGAATCTACGAGCAGTACTTC
TRBJ1-6 . TRBV25-1 . CASSDEGLDNSPLHF TGTGCCAGCAGTGATGAGGGGCTAGATAATTCACCCCTCCACTTT
TRBJ2-3 TRBD2 TRBV28 many CASSFPPSWSGSSTDTQYF TGTGCCAGCAGTTTCCCCCCCTCCTGGAGCGGGAGTTCCACAGATACGCAGTATTTT
TRBJ1-1 . TRBV7-2 many CASSPRRPTMNTEAFF TGTGCCAGCAGCCCACGCCGGCCCACCATGAACACTGAAGCTTTCTTT
TRBJ2-2 TRBD1 TRBV11-3 many CASSPGQGVTGELFF TGTGCCAGCAGCCCGGGACAGGGAGTCACCGGGGAGCTGTTTTTT
TRBJ1-6 TRBD1 TRBV5-6 . CASSDRQGGSSPLHF TGTGCCAGCAGTGACCGACAGGGGGGTTCTTCACCCCTCCACTTT
TRBJ2-5 . TRBV19 . CASSIGAGPQETQYF TGTGCCAGTAGTATTGGGGCAGGGCCCCAAGAGACCCAGTACTTC
TRBJ1-5 . TRBV19 many CASSIGGGNNQPQHF TGTGCCAGTAGTATTGGGGGGGGGAACAATCAGCCCCAGCATTTT
TRBJ1-2 . TRBV18 . CASSPESNYGYTF TGTGCCAGCTCACCAGAGAGTAACTATGGCTACACCTTC
TRBJ1-5 . TRBV7-2 many CASSLQGFSNQPQHF TGTGCCAGCAGTCTACAGGGTTTTAGCAATCAGCCCCAGCATTTT
TRBJ1-1 . TRBV6-1 many CASSPPGYPEAFF TGTGCCAGCAGTCCCCCAGGGTACCCTGAAGCTTTCTTT
TRBJ2-1 TRBD2 TRBV11-2 many CASSLVGGRAGNEQFF TGTGCCAGCAGCTTAGTCGGCGGGAGGGCCGGAAATGAGCAGTTCTTC